The 3 T cell receptor beta chains below come from one sample, sequenced in a study of tumor and adjacent non-tumor tissue in lung cancer. TCRbeta libraries were built with three rounds of nested PCR, modified from ARM-PCR. One entry per CDR3 protein, called by TCRdb with MiXCR from the multiplex PCR reads. This table has about 110,000 distinct CDR3 sequences, 84% appearing once. This sample's RNA came from whole unsorted tissue. The sequenced sample was lung tumor tissue. All receptors derive from a man aged 70-80 years with non-small cell lung cancer.

The sample holds one count of this clonotype. The rearrangement joins TRBV7-9 to TRBJ2-2, with TRBD1 matching 8 bases. After removal of 4 bases from V and 11 bases from J, the junction contained 12 bases not matched to a gene. Germline-derived CDR1 and CDR2 are SEHNR and FQNEAQ (reference sequence). The CDR3 sequence is 15 residues long. Here the CDR3 reads CASSWATGDIGELFF. CDR3 coding DNA: TGTGCCAGCAGCTGGGCGACAGGGGACATCGGAGAGCTGTTTTTT. Filled out from reference TRBV7-9 and TRBJ2-2, the complete variable domain reads DTGVSQNPRHKITKRGQNVTFRCDPISEHNRLYWYRQTLGQGPEFLTYFQNEAQLEKSRLLSDRFSAERPKGSFSTLEIQRTEQGDSAMYLCASSWATGDIGELFFGEGSRLTVL.

With regard to this clonotype: A much more abundant neighbour one base away suggests this may be a read error. The chain recombines TRBV20-1 with TRBJ1-1; D not resolved. The germline V gene has CDR1 DFQATT and CDR2 SNEGSKA (reference sequence). There are 13 residues in the CDR3. CDR3 loop: CSARGPGSLEPFF. The DNA of the CDR3 is TGCAGTGCTAGAGGCCCGGGTAGCCTTGAACCTTTCTTT.

The rearrangement uses TRBV6-2 or TRBV6-3 and TRBJ2-2; 12 nucleotides agree with TRBD2. The CDR3 has 18 residues. Germline values: CDR1 MNHEY, CDR2 SVGEGT. V lost 7 bases and J lost 6; bases outside the gene matches: 15. CDR3 region: CASNFFASGRAGAGELFF. CDR3 nucleotides: TGTGCCAGCAATTTTTTTGCTAGCGGGAGGGCCGGAGCCGGGGAGCTGTTTTTT.